This T cell receptor beta chain was identified in a study of blood T cell repertoires in COVID-19. Across the whole study: COVID-19 samples, acute and convalescent, were from the United States, Italy and Spain.

TCRdb's copy holds only in-frame clones and misses some; the assay was immunoSEQ multiplex PCR. The table includes more than 75,000 clones, roughly 90% detected once. In germline, CDR1 is MNHNS, CDR2 SASEGT. The CDR3 has 15 residues. V shed 3 bases and J shed 7 bases, with 18 bases lying between them. This TCR derives from a man aged 50-59 years with COVID-19, enrolled during active disease. Sequencing was done on a sample of peripheral blood. The chain links TRBV6-1 to TRBJ1-2, with D possibly matching TRBD1 (5 bases). DNA for the CDR3: TGTGCCAGCAGTGAGGCAGGGAAGGGGCCTGGTGGCTACACCTTC. This sequence encodes CASSEAGKGPGGYTF.